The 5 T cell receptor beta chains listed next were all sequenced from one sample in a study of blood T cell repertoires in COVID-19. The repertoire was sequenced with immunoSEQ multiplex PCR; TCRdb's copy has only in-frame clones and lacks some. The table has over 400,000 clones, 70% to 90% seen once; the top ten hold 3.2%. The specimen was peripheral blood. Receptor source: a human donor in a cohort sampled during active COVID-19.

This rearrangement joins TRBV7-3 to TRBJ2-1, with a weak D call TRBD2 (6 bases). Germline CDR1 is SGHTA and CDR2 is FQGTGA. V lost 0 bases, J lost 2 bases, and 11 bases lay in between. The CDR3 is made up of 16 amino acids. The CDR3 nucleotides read TGTGCCAGCAGCTTAACCCCACTAGCTACCTACAATGAGCAGTTCTTC. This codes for CASSLTPLATYNEQFF.

In DNA form, the CDR3 reads TGTGCCAGCAGGAGTTCCGGGACATACACCGGGGAGCTGTTTTTT. Its protein product is CASRSSGTYTGELFF. The chain links TRBV7-6 to TRBJ2-2; tentative D call: TRBD1 (6 bases). The germline CDR1 and CDR2 sequences are SGHVS and FNYEAQ. V was shortened by 6 bases and J by 3 bases, with 14 bases between the two germline ends. The CDR3 is made up of 15 amino acids.

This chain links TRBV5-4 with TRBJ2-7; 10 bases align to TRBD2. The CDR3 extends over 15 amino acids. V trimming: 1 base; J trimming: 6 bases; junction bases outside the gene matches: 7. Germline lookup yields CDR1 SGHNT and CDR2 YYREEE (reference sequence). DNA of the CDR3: TGTGCCAGCAGCTTGCGACTAGCGGGTAGCAGCGAGCAGTACTTC. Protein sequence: CASSLRLAGSSEQYF. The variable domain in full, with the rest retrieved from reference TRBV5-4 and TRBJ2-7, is ETGVTQSPTHLIKTRGQQVTLRCSSQSGHNTVSWYQQALGQGPQFIFQYYREEENGRGNFPPRFSGLQFPNYSSELNVNALELDDSALYLCASSLRLAGSSEQYFGPGTRLTVT.

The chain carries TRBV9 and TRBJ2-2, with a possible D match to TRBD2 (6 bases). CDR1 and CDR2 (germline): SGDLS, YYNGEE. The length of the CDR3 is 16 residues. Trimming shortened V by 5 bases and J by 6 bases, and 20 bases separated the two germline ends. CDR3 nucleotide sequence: TGTGCCAGCAGGGGGGGACCCTCAGAGGGCGCCGGGGAGCTGTTTTTT. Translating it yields CASRGGPSEGAGELFF.

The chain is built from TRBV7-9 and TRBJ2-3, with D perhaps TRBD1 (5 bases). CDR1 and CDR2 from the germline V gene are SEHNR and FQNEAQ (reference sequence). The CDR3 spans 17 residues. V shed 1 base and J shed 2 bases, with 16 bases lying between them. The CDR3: CASSLDFGQVNTDTQYF. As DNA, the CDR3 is TGTGCCAGCAGCTTAGATTTCGGACAAGTTAACACAGATACGCAGTATTTT.